The rows below give T cell receptor beta chains drawn from one sample of a study of T-cell reconstitution after alpha-beta-depleted transplantation in children. TCRdb itself ran the PCR reads through MiXCR, one entry per CDR3 protein. Of 500,000 to 750,000 distinct CDR3 sequences detected, more than 20% appear once; the ten largest clones hold 35% to 40%. This specimen consisted of PBMCs, obtained before TCRalphabeta/CD19-depleted stem cell transplant. The source of these receptors is a boy in the first two years of life with Wiskott-Aldrich syndrome, due to receive a stem cell transplant. Both conserved end residues are part of each CDR3. D genes are given only for firm matches. Clone size is shown for a subset of rows, as once, few, many or a class of expanded clone.

V gene	clone size	D gene	J gene	CDR3 DNA	CDR3 protein
TRBV2	.	.	TRBJ2-1	TGTGCCAGCGGGGCGGGACGAGGGAATTATGAGCAGTTCTTC	CASGAGRGNYEQFF
TRBV20-1	.	.	TRBJ2-7	TGCAGTGCTAGGGTTATACAAAACGAGCAGTACTTC	CSARVIQNEQYF
TRBV12-3/TRBV12-4	few	TRBD2	TRBJ2-1	TGTGCCAGCAGGGATGTAGCGGGAGTGGCGGACAATGAGCAGTTCTTC	CASRDVAGVADNEQFF
TRBV20-1	.	TRBD1	TRBJ1-6	TGCAGTGCTAGATCCCCCGGGACAGGGAGGTCACCCCTCCACTTT	CSARSPGTGRSPLHF
TRBV7-2	.	.	TRBJ1-2	TGTGCCAGCAGCTCTCCGGGGGCTCGGTATGGCTACACCTTC	CASSSPGARYGYTF
TRBV7-2	.	TRBD2	TRBJ2-2	TGTGCCAGCAGCGCCGAACTAGCGGGAGTGGACACCGGGGAGCTGTTTTTT	CASSAELAGVDTGELFF
TRBV5-1	.	.	TRBJ2-1	TGCGCCAGCAGCTTGGATAGTGTTGGCAATGAGCAGTTCTTC	CASSLDSVGNEQFF
TRBV5-1	few	TRBD2	TRBJ2-3	TGCGCCAGCGGCCCTTCCGTAGCGGGAGTTACAGATACGCAGTATTTT	CASGPSVAGVTDTQYF
TRBV7-9	.	.	TRBJ1-1	TGTGCCAGCAGTTTGCCAGAGAACACTGAAGCTTTCTTT	CASSLPENTEAFF
TRBV4-2	.	.	TRBJ2-1	TGTGCCAGCAGCCAAGTGGGTAGCGGAGGCTACAATGAGCAGTTCTTC	CASSQVGSGGYNEQFF
TRBV20-1	.	TRBD1	TRBJ1-1	TGCAGTGCTAGCCGTAGACAGGGAACTGAAGCTTTCTTT	CSASRRQGTEAFF
TRBV5-1	.	.	TRBJ1-5	TGCGCCAGCAGTCCCGACGGGGGGAGCAATCAGCCCCAGCATTTT	CASSPDGGSNQPQHF
TRBV5-1	many	.	TRBJ1-1	TGCGCCAGCAGCCGGGACGGTGTTGAAGCTTTCTTT	CASSRDGVEAFF
TRBV12-3/TRBV12-4	few	TRBD1	TRBJ1-2	TGTGCCAGCAGGGCCCCGGACAGGGGTTTGGGCTACACCTTC	CASRAPDRGLGYTF
TRBV5-5	.	TRBD2	TRBJ2-1	TGTGCCAGCAGCTTGCTCGAACTAGCGGGAGGGCCACGGAATGAGCAGTTCTTC	CASSLLELAGGPRNEQFF
TRBV5-1	few	TRBD1	TRBJ2-2	TGCGCCAGCAGCTTGGAAGGACAGGGCCTCGGGGAGCTGTTTTTT	CASSLEGQGLGELFF
TRBV5-1	.	TRBD1	TRBJ1-5	TGCGCCAGCAGCCAAACCGGACAGGGGAATCAGCCCCAGCATTTT	CASSQTGQGNQPQHF
TRBV27	many	.	TRBJ2-3	TGTGCCAGCAAGGGCAGCACAGATACGCAGTATTTT	CASKGSTDTQYF
TRBV27	few	.	TRBJ2-2	TGTGCCAGCAGTTTATGGCCCCGACACAACACCGGGGAGCTGTTTTTT	CASSLWPRHNTGELFF
TRBV10-3	once	.	TRBJ1-1	TGTGCCATCAGGGCTTGGAGGACTGAAGCTTTCTTT	CAIRAWRTEAFF
TRBV20-1	.	.	TRBJ2-3	TGCAGTGCCACGTCAATCCCCCGCACAGATACGCAGTATTTT	CSATSIPRTDTQYF
TRBV20-1	few	.	TRBJ1-5	TGCAGTGCTAGAGATTTTATCGGGCAGCCCCAGCATTTT	CSARDFIGQPQHF
TRBV19	.	.	TRBJ2-1	TGTGCCAGTAGTATAGACCCCACTCGGAGCTCCTACAATGAGCAGTTCTTC	CASSIDPTRSSYNEQFF
TRBV12-3/TRBV12-4	many	.	TRBJ2-5	TGTGCCAGCACCCTAGGTCCGTGGGAGACCCAGTACTTC	CASTLGPWETQYF
TRBV21-1	.	.	TRBJ2-5	TGTGCCAGCAGCAAAGCTAGGGGAGCGGGGGAGACCCAGTACTTC	CASSKARGAGETQYF
TRBV10-3	.	TRBD2	TRBJ2-1	TGTGCCATCAGTGAGTTGGTGGGACTAGGATACAATGAGCAGTTCTTC	CAISELVGLGYNEQFF
TRBV20-1	.	.	TRBJ2-7	TGCAGTGCTACAGGGACTTCTGACGAGCAGTACTTC	CSATGTSDEQYF
TRBV7-9	.	.	TRBJ2-1	TGTGCCAGCAGCTTAAGGGAATACCCCTACAATGAGCAGTTCTTC	CASSLREYPYNEQFF
TRBV29-1	many	.	TRBJ2-2	TGCAGCGTTGGAAAAACCGGGGAGCTGTTTTTT	CSVGKTGELFF
TRBV10-3	many	.	TRBJ2-1	TGTGCCATCAGTAAACAGGGTCTCTATGAGCAGTTCTTC	CAISKQGLYEQFF
TRBV7-2	.	TRBD2	TRBJ2-1	TGTGCCAGCAGCTTAGGTAGCGGGAGTGTGAATGAGCAGTTCTTC	CASSLGSGSVNEQFF
TRBV29-1	.	TRBD2	TRBJ2-5	TGCAGCGTTGAACGTACTAGCGGGAGCCAAGAGACCCAGTACTTC	CSVERTSGSQETQYF
TRBV5-1	.	TRBD1	TRBJ1-1	TGCGCCAGCAGCTCGGAAGGGACAGGTACCGAAGCTTTCTTT	CASSSEGTGTEAFF
TRBV27	few	.	TRBJ2-5	TGTGCCAGCAGTTTATCTTTGGGGAGGCAAGAGACCCAGTACTTC	CASSLSLGRQETQYF
TRBV20-1	few	.	TRBJ2-1	TGCAGTGCTAGAGTGTTCCTAAGCTCCTACAATGAGCAGTTCTTC	CSARVFLSSYNEQFF
TRBV5-1	few	.	TRBJ2-7	TGCGCCAGCAGACGACTGGAAGTAGACTACGAGCAGTACTTC	CASRRLEVDYEQYF
TRBV5-1	few	TRBD1	TRBJ2-7	TGCGCCAGCAGCTTCTTCGTCATAACAGGGGCCCCCTACGAGCAGTACTTC	CASSFFVITGAPYEQYF
TRBV28	few	.	TRBJ1-5	TGTGCCAGCAGCCACAATCAGCCCCAGCATTTT	CASSHNQPQHF
TRBV5-1	.	.	TRBJ2-1	TGCGCCAGCAGCTTGGATGCAGGAGTTGCCAATGAGCAGTTCTTC	CASSLDAGVANEQFF
TRBV7-2	.	.	TRBJ1-5	TGTGCCAGCAGCCCGGGCGGCTTCAATCAGCCCCAGCATTTT	CASSPGGFNQPQHF
TRBV5-1	few	.	TRBJ2-7	TGCGCCAGCAGCATCCCTTCAACGGCTTCCTACGAGCAGTACTTC	CASSIPSTASYEQYF
TRBV10-3	.	.	TRBJ2-7	TGTGCCATCGCGGGGGCGAAGAGCTACGAGCAGTACTTC	CAIAGAKSYEQYF
TRBV20-1	.	TRBD1	TRBJ1-2	TGCAGTGCCGCGGGACAGGGCTATGGCTACACCTTC	CSAAGQGYGYTF
TRBV5-1	few	TRBD2	TRBJ2-3	TGCGCCAGCAGCTTGGTACTAGCGGGAGTGACAGATACGCAGTATTTT	CASSLVLAGVTDTQYF
TRBV13	few	.	TRBJ1-4	TGTGCCAGCAGCTTTGTGGGGTTCACAAACCCCCCCCTACTGTTTTTT	CASSFVGFTNPPLLFF
TRBV12-3/TRBV12-4	few	.	TRBJ2-1	TGTGCCAGCAGCCCCTTCATGCCCGGCGAGCAGTTCTTC	CASSPFMPGEQFF
TRBV12-3/TRBV12-4	.	.	TRBJ1-5	TGTGCCAGCAGTTTCGGCGGGCAACAGCCCCAGCATTTT	CASSFGGQQPQHF
TRBV24-1	.	TRBD1	TRBJ2-7	TGTGCCACCAGTGACCCCGGGACAGGGTGGTACGAGCAGTACTTC	CATSDPGTGWYEQYF
TRBV7-9	.	.	TRBJ1-2	TGTGCCAGCAGCTCAAGCGCGCAGGGAGGGAGCGGCTACACCTTC	CASSSSAQGGSGYTF
TRBV15	.	.	TRBJ2-1	TGTGCCACCAGCAGAGATAGGAGCTATAATGAGCAGTTCTTC	CATSRDRSYNEQFF
TRBV3-1	.	TRBD1	TRBJ2-1	TGTGCCAGCAGCCACGGACAGGGTGGCAACAATGAGCAGTTCTTC	CASSHGQGGNNEQFF
TRBV11-2	few	.	TRBJ1-4	TGTGCCAGCAGCTTAGGACTGGGAAAGGGGGAAAAACTGTTTTTT	CASSLGLGKGEKLFF
TRBV11-2	once	TRBD1	TRBJ1-1	TGTGCCAGCAGCTTATTTTCGACAGGGGGTAGGAAAATGAACACTGAAGCTTTCTTT	CASSLFSTGGRKMNTEAFF